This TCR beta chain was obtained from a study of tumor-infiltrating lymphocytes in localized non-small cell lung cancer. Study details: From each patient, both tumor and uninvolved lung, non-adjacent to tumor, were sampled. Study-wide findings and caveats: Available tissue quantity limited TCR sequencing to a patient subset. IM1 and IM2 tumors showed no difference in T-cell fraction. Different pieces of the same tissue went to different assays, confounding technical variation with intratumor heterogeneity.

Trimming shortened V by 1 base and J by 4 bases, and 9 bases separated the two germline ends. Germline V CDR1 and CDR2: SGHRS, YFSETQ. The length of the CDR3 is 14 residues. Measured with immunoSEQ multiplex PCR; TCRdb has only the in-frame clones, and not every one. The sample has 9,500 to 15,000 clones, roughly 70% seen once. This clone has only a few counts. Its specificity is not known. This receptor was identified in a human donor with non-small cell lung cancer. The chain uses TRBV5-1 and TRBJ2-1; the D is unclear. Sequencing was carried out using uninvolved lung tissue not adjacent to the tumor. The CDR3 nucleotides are TGCGCCAGCAGCTTGAATATACAGTACAATGAGCAGTTCTTC. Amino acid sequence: CASSLNIQYNEQFF.